The 2 T cell receptor beta chains listed next were all sequenced from one sample in a study of early T cells in non-severe SARS-CoV-2 infection. Each CDR3 protein gets one entry after TCRdb re-called the 5' RACE reads with MiXCR. The sample includes around 50,000 distinct CDR3 sequences, around a tenth of them seen just once. The material sequenced was whole blood. The source of these receptors is an adult who was a healthcare worker with PCR-confirmed SARS-CoV-2 infection or an uninfected control (not recorded which).

This clonotype was seen many times. V usage is TRBV18 and J usage is TRBJ1-1; D is undetermined. Trimming left V 2 bases short and J 4 bases short, with 8 bases between. Germline CDR1 is KGHSH and CDR2 is LQKENI. The CDR3 is 13 amino acids. The CDR3 bases are TGTGCCAGCTCACCAGGCAGCCGCACTGAAGCTTTCTTT. This codes for CASSPGSRTEAFF. Full variable domain (remainder filled in from reference TRBV18 and TRBJ1-1): NAGVMQNPRHLVRRRGQEARLRCSPMKGHSHVYWYRQLPEEGLKFMVYLQKENIIDESGMPKERFSAEFPKEGPSILRIQQVVRGDSAAYFCASSPGSRTEAFFGQGTRLTVV.

This clonotype was seen ten or more times. The chain joins TRBV28 to TRBJ2-5; maybe TRBD1 (5 bases). There are 14 residues in the CDR3. V dropped 2 bases and J dropped 3 bases, with 10 bases sitting between them. Germline V lookup: CDR1 MDHEN, CDR2 SYDVKM. The DNA for the CDR3 is TGTGCCAGCAGTTTAGCCCTCAGGGAAGAGACCCAGTACTTC. This encodes CASSLALREETQYF.